One and the same sample provided the 9 T cell receptor beta chains below, sequenced in a study of blood T cell repertoires in COVID-19. Sequencing used immunoSEQ multiplex PCR; TCRdb keeps in-frame clones, though not all of them. The sample lists approximately 410,000 clones, 86% seen once, with roughly 1.4% in the top ten. The sample was peripheral blood. The receptors originated from a woman under 40 with active or convalescent COVID-19.

Only one count was recorded for this clone. The rearrangement links TRBV2 to TRBJ1-2; 9 bases map to TRBD1. Germline V CDR1 and CDR2: SNHLY, FYNNEI. This CDR3 is 16 amino acids long. Trimming took 2 bases from V and 4 from J; bases not matched to a gene: 8. CDR3 nucleotide sequence: TGTGCCAGCAGTGAACGAGGGACAGGGTTACCCTATGGCTACACCTTC. Encoded protein: CASSERGTGLPYGYTF.

J is TRBJ1-2 and V is TRBV4-1; 9 nucleotides align to TRBD1. Unmatched junction bases numbered 9, after V lost 0 bases and J lost 4 bases. Per the germline V gene, CDR1 is MGHRA and CDR2 is YSYEKL. CDR3 size: 17 residues. The chain's CDR3 is CASSQDLVQGASYGYTF. The CDR3 DNA reads TGCGCCAGCAGCCAAGATCTGGTACAGGGGGCCTCCTATGGCTACACCTTC.

The chain is built from TRBV2 and TRBJ1-2, with 8 bases identical to TRBD1. The CDR3 has 16 amino acids. CDR1 is SNHLY and CDR2 is FYNNEI in the germline V gene. The V segment lost 6 bases and the J segment 1 base; nucleotides outside the gene matches: 10. This chain's CDR3 is CASRRITGGGNYGYTF. The CDR3 coding sequence is TGTGCCAGCAGGAGGATTACAGGGGGAGGTAACTATGGCTACACCTTC.

The chain is built from TRBV6-6 and TRBJ1-5, with D unclear. The CDR3 sequence is 15 residues long. Germline-derived CDR1 and CDR2 are MNHNY and SVGAGI (reference sequence). The V end lost 2 bases, the J end lost 6 bases, and 14 bases lay between the germline ends. CDR3 DNA sequence: TGTGCCAGCAGTTACAGGAGCCCGGGGTTTCAGCCCCAGCATTTT. This gives the protein CASSYRSPGFQPQHF.

Of note for this clone: The same CDR3 also results from other DNA sequences found in this sample. The chain couples TRBV6-5 to TRBJ2-3, with a weak D call TRBD2 (6 bases). Germline CDR1 and CDR2: MNHEY and SVGAGI. V was trimmed by 6 bases and J by 5 bases, leaving 9 bases between them. This CDR3 has 12 residues. CDR3 coding DNA: TGTGCCAGCAGGGGACTGGGAGATACGCAGTATTTT. This encodes CASRGLGDTQYF.

This clone was seen more than once but under ten times. The V and J genes are TRBV29-1 and TRBJ1-2, with D unclear. Trimming shortened V by 4 bases and J by 2 bases, and 11 bases separated the two germline ends. Germline lookup yields CDR1 SQVTM and CDR2 ANQGSEA. The CDR3 loop spans 13 amino acids. Here the CDR3 reads CSVGRGENYGYTF. The CDR3 DNA reads TGCAGCGTTGGTCGCGGAGAAAACTATGGCTACACCTTC. Together with reference TRBV29-1 and TRBJ1-2, the CDR3 gives the full variable domain: SAVISQKPSRDICQRGTSLTIQCQVDSQVTMMFWYRQQPGQSLTLIATANQGSEATYESGFVIDKFPISRPNLTFSTLTVSNMSPEDSSIYLCSVGRGENYGYTFGSGTRLTVV.

The gene calls are TRBV20-1 and TRBJ1-2, with D unclear. The V end lost 4 bases, the J end lost 0 bases, and 3 bases lay between the germline ends. The germline CDR1 and CDR2 sequences are DFQATT and SNEGSKA (reference sequence). There are 11 residues in the CDR3. In nucleotides, the CDR3 is TGCAGTGCTAATACTAACTATGGCTACACCTTC. Amino acids: CSANTNYGYTF.

The CDR3 is CASSDHGGGQPQHF. DNA for the CDR3: TGTGCCAGCAGTGATCATGGGGGAGGACAGCCCCAGCATTTT. The chain couples TRBV6-4 to TRBJ1-5, with a possible D match to TRBD1 (5 bases). The germline CDR1 and CDR2 sequences are MRHNA and SNTAGT. V was trimmed by 3 bases and J by 7 bases, leaving 13 bases between them. The CDR3 covers 14 residues.

This chain uses TRBV7-9 with TRBJ2-3; 8 bases align to TRBD2. V trimming: 3 bases; J trimming: 0 bases; junction bases outside the gene matches: 14. Germline V gene lookup returns CDR1 SEHNR and CDR2 FQNEAQ (reference sequence). The CDR3 is 19 amino acids. DNA for the CDR3: TGTGCCAGCAGCTTTAGGGCCATCGGGGGGGCCTCTAGCACAGATACGCAGTATTTT. It yields the protein CASSFRAIGGASSTDTQYF.